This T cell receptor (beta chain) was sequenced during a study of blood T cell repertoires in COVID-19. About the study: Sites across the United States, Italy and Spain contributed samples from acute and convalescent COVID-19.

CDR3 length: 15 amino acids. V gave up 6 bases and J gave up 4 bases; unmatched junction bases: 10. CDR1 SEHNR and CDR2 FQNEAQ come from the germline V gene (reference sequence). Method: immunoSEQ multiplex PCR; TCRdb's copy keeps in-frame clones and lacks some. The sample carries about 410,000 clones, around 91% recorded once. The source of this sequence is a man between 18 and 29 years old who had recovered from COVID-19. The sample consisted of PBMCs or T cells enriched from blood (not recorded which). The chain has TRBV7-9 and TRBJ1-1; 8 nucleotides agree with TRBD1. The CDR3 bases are TGTGCCAGCAGTCTGCGACAGGGGACTGCCACTGAAGCTTTCTTT. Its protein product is CASSLRQGTATEAFF.